These 8 T cell receptor beta chains share one sample of origin, sequenced in a study of OX40 agonist ivuxolimab in advanced cancers. The assay was immunoSEQ multiplex PCR, and TCRdb's table has in-frame clones only and misses some. The sample contains 45,000 to 50,000 clones, about 88% of which appear only once. The sequencing here drew on CD4+ or CD8+ T cells sorted from blood, taken in a trial of the OX40 agonist ivuxolimab. These receptors all come from an adult with an advanced solid tumor such as melanoma, head and neck, liver or kidney cancer.

This chain uses TRBV14 with TRBJ2-1; D remains unclear. Trimming pared 4 bases from V and 1 base from J, leaving 14 bases between. Germline V gives CDR1 SGHDN, CDR2 FVKESK. This CDR3 region has 16 residues. CDR3 coding DNA: TGTGCCAGCAGCCGGACCGGCGGAAAATCCTACAATGAGCAGTTCTTC. Its protein is CASSRTGGKSYNEQFF.

CDR3 amino acids: CASSLTRRTDTQYF. As DNA, the CDR3 is TGTGCCAGCAGCTTAACCCGGCGCACAGATACGCAGTATTTT. The chain combines TRBV13 with TRBJ2-3; no clear D. Germline assignment: CDR1 PRHDT and CDR2 FYEKMQ (reference sequence). V was shortened by 2 bases and J by 1 base, with 7 bases between the two germline ends. This CDR3 is built from 14 residues.

The chain has TRBV6-5 and TRBJ1-1; no clear D gene. Trimming removed 7 bases at V and 3 bases at J, with 9 bases between. Germline assignment: CDR1 MNHEY and CDR2 SVGAGI. The CDR3 has 12 amino acids. CDR3 protein: CASKGPYTEAFF. As DNA, the CDR3 is TGTGCCAGCAAGGGTCCATACACTGAAGCTTTCTTT.

This sequence joins TRBV13 and TRBJ2-1; 7 nucleotides align to TRBD1. This CDR3 region has 15 residues. Germline V gene data show CDR1 as PRHDT and CDR2 as FYEKMQ (reference sequence). The V gene end was trimmed by 1 base and the J gene end by 0 bases; junction bases not matched to a gene: 0. The CDR3 DNA sequence: TGTGCCAGCAGCTTAGACAGGGGCTCCTACAATGAGCAGTTCTTC. It translates to CASSLDRGSYNEQFF.

The gene calls are TRBV14 and TRBJ2-2; D remains unclear. The V end was cut by 5 bases, the J end by 6 bases, with 10 bases between. Germline V gene data show CDR1 as SGHDN and CDR2 as FVKESK. CDR3 size: 13 residues. The CDR3, as DNA: TGTGCCAGCAGCGCACGGGTCGCCGGGGAGCTGTTTTTT. As protein: CASSARVAGELFF.

The J gene is TRBJ2-6, the V gene TRBV4-1; no reliable D call. This CDR3 contains 16 residues. Germline values: CDR1 MGHRA, CDR2 YSYEKL. Trimming removed 4 bases at V and 0 bases at J, with 10 bases between. The CDR3, as DNA: TGCGCCAGCAGCCTGGGCGGATTCTCTGGGGCCAACGTCCTGACTTTC. Translation gives CASSLGGFSGANVLTF.

The rearrangement links TRBV18 to TRBJ2-2; D is perhaps TRBD1 (7 bases). V was shortened by 6 bases and J by 7 bases, with 15 bases between the two germline ends. Germline-derived CDR1 and CDR2 are KGHSH and LQKENI. The CDR3 is 14 residues long. The CDR3 region has the DNA TGTGCCAGCTCGCGGGACAGCGTAGGCGGGGAGCTGTTTTTT. Its protein is CASSRDSVGGELFF. Supplemented by reference TRBV18 and TRBJ2-2, the full variable domain reads NAGVMQNPRHLVRRRGQEARLRCSPMKGHSHVYWYRQLPEEGLKFMVYLQKENIIDESGMPKERFSAEFPKEGPSILRIQQVVRGDSAAYFCASSRDSVGGELFFGEGSRLTVL.

This clone was counted a single time. The CDR3 DNA sequence: TGTGCCAGCAGCCCAAGGGGCGGGTACGAGCAGTACTTC. Translating gives CASSPRGGYEQYF. The chain employs TRBV27 and TRBJ2-7; the D gene could be TRBD1 or TRBD2 (5 bases each). Trimming took off 6 bases at V and 4 bases at J, with 13 bases between the two ends. The CDR3 length is 13 residues. The germline CDR1 and CDR2 sequences are MNHEY and SMNVEV (reference sequence).